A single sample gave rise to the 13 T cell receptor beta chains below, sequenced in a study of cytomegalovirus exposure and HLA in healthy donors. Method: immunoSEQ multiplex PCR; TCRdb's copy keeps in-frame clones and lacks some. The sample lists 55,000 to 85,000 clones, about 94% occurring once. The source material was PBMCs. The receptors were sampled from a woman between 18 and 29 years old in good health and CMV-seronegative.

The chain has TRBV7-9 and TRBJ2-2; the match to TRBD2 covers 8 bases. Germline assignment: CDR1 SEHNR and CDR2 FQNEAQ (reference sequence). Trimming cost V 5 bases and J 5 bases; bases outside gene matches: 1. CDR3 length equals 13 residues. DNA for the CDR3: TGTGCCAGCAGCCGGGGGGGGACCGGGGAGCTGTTTTTT. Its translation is CASSRGGTGELFF.

The CDR3 spells CASSQFLIGASGSGETQYF. CDR3 nucleotide sequence: TGTGCCAGCAGCCAGTTTCTCATTGGGGCTAGCGGGAGTGGTGAGACCCAGTACTTC. The chain couples TRBV28 to TRBJ2-5; 10 positions match TRBD2. With V trimmed by 6 bases and J by 5 bases, 21 bases remained unmatched. Germline values: CDR1 MDHEN, CDR2 SYDVKM. There are 19 residues in the CDR3.

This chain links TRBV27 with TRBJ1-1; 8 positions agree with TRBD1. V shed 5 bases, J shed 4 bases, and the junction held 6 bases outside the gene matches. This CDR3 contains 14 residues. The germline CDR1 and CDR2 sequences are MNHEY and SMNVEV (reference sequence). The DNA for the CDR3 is TGTGCCAGCAGTGCCAGGGGGCGCGGCACTGAAGCTTTCTTT. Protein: CASSARGRGTEAFF.

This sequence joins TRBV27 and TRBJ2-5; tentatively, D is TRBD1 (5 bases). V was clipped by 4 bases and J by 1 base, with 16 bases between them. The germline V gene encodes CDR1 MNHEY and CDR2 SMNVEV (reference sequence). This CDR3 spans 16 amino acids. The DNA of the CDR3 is TGTGCCAGCAGTTCTCTGCGACAGCTGCGCCAAGAGACCCAGTACTTC. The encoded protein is CASSSLRQLRQETQYF.

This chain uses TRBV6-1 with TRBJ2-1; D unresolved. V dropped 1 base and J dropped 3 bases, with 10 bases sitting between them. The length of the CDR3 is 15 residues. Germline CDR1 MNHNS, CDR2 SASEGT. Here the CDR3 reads CASSEVETVYNEQFF. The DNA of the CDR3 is TGTGCCAGCAGTGAAGTGGAGACGGTCTACAATGAGCAGTTCTTC.

DNA of the CDR3: TGTGCCAGCAGTGATGCTAGCGGGGGGGCCACAGATACGCAGTATTTT. Protein sequence: CASSDASGGATDTQYF. V and J are TRBV6-4 and TRBJ2-3; 12 nucleotides match TRBD2. V dropped 3 bases and J dropped 2; count of bases not matched to a gene: 3. The CDR3 is made up of 16 amino acids. The germline gives CDR1 MRHNA, CDR2 SNTAGT.

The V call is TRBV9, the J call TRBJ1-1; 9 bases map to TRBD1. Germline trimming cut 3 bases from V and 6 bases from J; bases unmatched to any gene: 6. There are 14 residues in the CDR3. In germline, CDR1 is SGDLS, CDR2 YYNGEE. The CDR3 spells CASSGDREGPEAFF. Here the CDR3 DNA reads TGTGCCAGCAGCGGGGACAGGGAGGGCCCTGAAGCTTTCTTT.

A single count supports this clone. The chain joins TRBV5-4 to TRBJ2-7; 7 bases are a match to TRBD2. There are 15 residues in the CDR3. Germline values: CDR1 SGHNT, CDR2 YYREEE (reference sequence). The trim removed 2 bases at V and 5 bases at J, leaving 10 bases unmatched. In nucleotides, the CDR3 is TGTGCCAGCAGCTTATATGGCGGGAGCAATGACGAGCAGTACTTC. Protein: CASSLYGGSNDEQYF.

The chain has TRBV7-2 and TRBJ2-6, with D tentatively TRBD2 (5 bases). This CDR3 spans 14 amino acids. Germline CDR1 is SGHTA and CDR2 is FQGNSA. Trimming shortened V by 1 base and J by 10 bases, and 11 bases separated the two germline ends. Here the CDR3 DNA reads TGTGCCAGCAGCTTAGATCCGGACTGGAACGTCCTGACTTTC. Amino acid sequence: CASSLDPDWNVLTF.

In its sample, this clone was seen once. CDR3 coding DNA: TGTGCCAGCAGCCAAGATTCCAGGGGGTATGGCTACACCTTC. It encodes CASSQDSRGYGYTF. The V call is TRBV14, the J call TRBJ1-2; TRBD1 matches at 7 bases. Trimming cost V 0 bases and J 5 bases; bases outside gene matches: 3. This CDR3 is 14 amino acids long. Germline assignment: CDR1 SGHDN and CDR2 FVKESK. Looking up the rest from reference TRBV14 and TRBJ1-2 gives the full variable domain: EAGVTQFPSHSVIEKGQTVTLRCDPISGHDNLYWYRRVMGKEIKFLLHFVKESKQDESGMPNNRFLAERTGGTYSTLKVQPAELEDSGVYFCASSQDSRGYGYTFGSGTRLTVV.

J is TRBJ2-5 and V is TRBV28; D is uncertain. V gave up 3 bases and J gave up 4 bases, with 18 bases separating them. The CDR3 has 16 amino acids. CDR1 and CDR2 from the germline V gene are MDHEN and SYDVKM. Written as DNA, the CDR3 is TGTGCCAGCAGTTTCTTCCGTCTCGGGTTGATAGAGACCCAGTACTTC. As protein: CASSFFRLGLIETQYF. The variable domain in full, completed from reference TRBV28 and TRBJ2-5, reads DVKVTQSSRYLVKRTGEKVFLECVQDMDHENMFWYRQDPGLGLRLIYFSYDVKMKEKGDIPEGYSVSREKKERFSLILESASTNQTSMYLCASSFFRLGLIETQYFGPGTRLLVL.

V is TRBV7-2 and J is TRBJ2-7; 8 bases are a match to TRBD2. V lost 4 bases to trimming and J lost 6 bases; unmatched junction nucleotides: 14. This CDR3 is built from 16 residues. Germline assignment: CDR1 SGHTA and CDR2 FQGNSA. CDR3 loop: CASSSRAGTSPSEQYF. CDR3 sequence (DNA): TGTGCCAGCAGCTCTAGGGCTGGGACTAGTCCCTCCGAGCAGTACTTC.

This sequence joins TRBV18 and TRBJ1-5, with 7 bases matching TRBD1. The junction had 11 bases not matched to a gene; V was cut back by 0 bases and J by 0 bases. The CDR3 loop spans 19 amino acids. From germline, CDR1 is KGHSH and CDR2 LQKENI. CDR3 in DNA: TGTGCCAGCTCACCACCGCGCGGGAGGGACAGAGATAGCAATCAGCCCCAGCATTTT. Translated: CASSPPRGRDRDSNQPQHF.